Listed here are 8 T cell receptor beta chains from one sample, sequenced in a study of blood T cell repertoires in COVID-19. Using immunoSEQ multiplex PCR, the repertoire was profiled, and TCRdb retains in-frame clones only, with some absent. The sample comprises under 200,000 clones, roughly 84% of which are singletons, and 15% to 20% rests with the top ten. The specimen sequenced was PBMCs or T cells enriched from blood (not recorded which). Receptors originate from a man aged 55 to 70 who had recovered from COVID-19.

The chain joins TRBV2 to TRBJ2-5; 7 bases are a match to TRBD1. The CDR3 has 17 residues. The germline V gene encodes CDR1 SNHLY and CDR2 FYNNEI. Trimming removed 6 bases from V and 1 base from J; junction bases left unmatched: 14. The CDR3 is CASRHQRYRDSQETQYF. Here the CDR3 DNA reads TGTGCCAGCAGGCATCAGCGCTACCGGGACAGCCAAGAGACCCAGTACTTC.

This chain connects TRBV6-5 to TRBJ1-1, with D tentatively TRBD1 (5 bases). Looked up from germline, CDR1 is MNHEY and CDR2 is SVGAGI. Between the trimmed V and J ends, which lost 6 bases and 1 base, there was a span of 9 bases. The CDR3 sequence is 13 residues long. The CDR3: CASRLGQNTEAFF. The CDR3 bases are TGTGCCAGCAGACTTGGACAGAACACTGAAGCTTTCTTT.

The CDR3 loop reads CASNGQPQHF. The CDR3 DNA is TGTGCCAGCAACGGTCAGCCCCAGCATTTT. The rearrangement links TRBV9 to TRBJ1-5; D call uncertain. The CDR3 spans 10 residues. The V gene lost 6 bases and the J gene lost 6 bases, with 4 bases spanning the gap. Germline V gene lookup returns CDR1 SGDLS and CDR2 YYNGEE.

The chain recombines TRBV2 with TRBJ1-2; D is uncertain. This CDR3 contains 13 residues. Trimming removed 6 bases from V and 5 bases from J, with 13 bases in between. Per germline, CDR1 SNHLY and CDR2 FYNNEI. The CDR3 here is CASSRDISYGYTF. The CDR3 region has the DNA TGTGCCAGCAGCCGAGACATCAGTTATGGCTACACCTTC.

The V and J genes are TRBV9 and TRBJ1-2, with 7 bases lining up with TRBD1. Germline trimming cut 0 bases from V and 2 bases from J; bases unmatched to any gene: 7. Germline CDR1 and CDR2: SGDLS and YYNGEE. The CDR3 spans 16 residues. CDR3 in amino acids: CASSVVTGAINYGYTF. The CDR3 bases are TGTGCCAGCAGCGTAGTCACAGGGGCGATAAACTATGGCTACACCTTC.

The CDR3, as DNA: TGCGCCAGCAGCTTGGTGGAGGGAAACCACGAGCAGTACTTC. It codes for CASSLVEGNHEQYF. The chain recombines TRBV5-1 with TRBJ2-7, with TRBD2 as a possible D gene (6 bases). Looked up from germline, CDR1 is SGHRS and CDR2 is YFSETQ. The CDR3 has 14 residues. V lost 0 bases and J 5 bases, leaving 12 bases between the germline ends.

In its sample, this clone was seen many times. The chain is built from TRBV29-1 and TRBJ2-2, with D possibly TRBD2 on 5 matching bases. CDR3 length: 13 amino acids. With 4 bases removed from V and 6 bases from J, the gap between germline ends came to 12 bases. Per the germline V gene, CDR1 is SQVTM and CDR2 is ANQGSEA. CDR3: CSVGTVAAGELFF. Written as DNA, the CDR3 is TGCAGCGTTGGGACTGTGGCCGCCGGGGAGCTGTTTTTT.

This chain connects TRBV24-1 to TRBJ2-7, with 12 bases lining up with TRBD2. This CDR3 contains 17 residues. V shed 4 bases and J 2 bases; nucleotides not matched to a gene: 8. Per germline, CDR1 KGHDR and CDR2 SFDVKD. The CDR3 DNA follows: TGTGCCACCAGTGACTCAATAAGGACTAGCGGGACCTACGAGCAGTACTTC. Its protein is CATSDSIRTSGTYEQYF.